The 27 T cell receptor beta chains below all came from one sample that was sequenced in a study of cytomegalovirus exposure and HLA in healthy donors. The PCR made use of 60 Vbeta and 13 Jbeta primers. Produced via immunoSEQ multiplex PCR; TCRdb's table is partial and in-frame only. This repertoire shows 95,000 to 150,000 clones, around three quarters found once; its top ten account for about 3.5%. What was sequenced was PBMCs. These receptors were obtained from a young woman in good health and CMV-seropositive.

The chain employs TRBV7-9 and TRBJ2-1, with TRBD2 matching 9 bases. The J segment lost 10 bases and the V segment lost 3 bases, leaving 10 bases of the junction unmatched. Germline-derived CDR1 and CDR2 are SEHNR and FQNEAQ (reference sequence). CDR3 length equals 15 residues. Written as DNA, the CDR3 is TGTGCCAGCAGCTTTAACATGGGGCTAGCGGGGGAGCAGTTCTTC. Amino acid sequence: CASSFNMGLAGEQFF.

This chain links TRBV6-1 with TRBJ2-3, with TRBD1 matching 8 bases. Germline CDR1 reads MNHNS; CDR2 reads SASEGT. This CDR3 contains 16 residues. The J segment lost 4 bases and the V segment lost 2 bases, leaving 8 bases of the junction unmatched. The CDR3 DNA follows: TGTGCCAGCAGTGAACGTCAGGGGGCTCTTCCAGATACGCAGTATTTT. Protein product: CASSERQGALPDTQYF.

This rearrangement joins TRBV5-1 to TRBJ2-5; maybe TRBD2 (6 bases). The CDR3 runs 15 residues. Trimming took off 0 bases at V and 5 bases at J, with 14 bases between the two ends. Germline-derived CDR1 and CDR2 are SGHRS and YFSETQ. For the CDR3, the DNA is TGCGCCAGCAGCTTGGCCGCGGGGTCTGGGGAGACCCAGTACTTC. Encoded protein: CASSLAAGSGETQYF.

This sequence joins TRBV7-2 and TRBJ1-1; a weak D match, TRBD1 (6 bases). Trimming shortened V by 0 bases and J by 5 bases, and 10 bases separated the two germline ends. The CDR3 is made up of 14 amino acids. The V gene's germline CDR1 is SGHTA and CDR2 FQGNSA. The CDR3 sequence: CASSLAGGKTEAFF. The CDR3 DNA follows: TGTGCCAGCAGCTTAGCAGGGGGAAAAACTGAAGCTTTCTTT.

In this sample, this clone turned up a few times. The chain employs TRBV4-3 and TRBJ2-1; 13 bases align to TRBD2. The length of the CDR3 is 15 residues. Germline assignment: CDR1 LGHNA and CDR2 YSLEER. The junction had 0 bases not matched to a gene; V was cut back by 1 base and J by 6 bases. This chain's CDR3 is CASSQGTSGGNEQFF. The CDR3 DNA reads as TGCGCCAGCAGCCAAGGGACTAGCGGGGGCAATGAGCAGTTCTTC.

The rearrangement joins TRBV9 to TRBJ2-5; maybe TRBD2 (6 bases). The assigned J gene may be wrong: the sequence end matches TRBJ2-7 better. Per germline, CDR1 SGDLS and CDR2 YYNGEE. This CDR3 spans 15 amino acids. The DNA for the CDR3 is TGTGCCAGCAGCCCCCAAGCGGGCATAATCTACGAGCAGTACTTC. This codes for CASSPQAGIIYEQYF.

This chain joins TRBV29-1 and TRBJ2-1; 7 bases match TRBD1. Trimming at V came to 3 bases and at J to 6 bases, leaving 5 bases not matched to a gene. The CDR3 is made up of 13 amino acids. In germline, CDR1 is SQVTM, CDR2 ANQGSEA. This CDR3 reads CSVDGTDSNEQFF. The CDR3 DNA is TGCAGCGTTGACGGGACAGACAGCAATGAGCAGTTCTTC.

The gene calls are TRBV4-3 and TRBJ1-2; D gene uncertain. This CDR3 has 15 amino acids. Deletions cut 1 base from V and 4 bases from J, with 13 bases between. From germline, CDR1 is LGHNA and CDR2 YSLEER. CDR3 protein: CASSQARSYLYGYTF. For the CDR3, the DNA is TGCGCCAGCAGCCAAGCTCGGAGCTACCTCTATGGCTACACCTTC.

This clone appeared once. The chain combines TRBV7-9 with TRBJ2-2; the match to TRBD1 covers 8 bases. The germline CDR1 and CDR2 sequences are SEHNR and FQNEAQ (reference sequence). The CDR3 has 15 amino acids. Losses at the gene ends were 1 base for V and 3 bases for J; bases not matched to a gene: 1. CDR3 sequence (DNA): TGTGCCAGCAGCTTAGGGGGACAGGACACCGGGGAGCTGTTTTTT. This translates into CASSLGGQDTGELFF.

This clone is a singleton in its sample. This chain uses TRBV7-2 with TRBJ1-6; D is ambiguous. Germline CDR1 reads SGHTA; CDR2 reads FQGNSA. This CDR3 is 15 amino acids long. V dropped 1 base and J dropped 14 bases, with 18 bases sitting between them. The CDR3 coding sequence is TGTGCCAGCAGCTTAGGCGTAGGAACGCGGGTGGCCCTCCACTTT. It translates to CASSLGVGTRVALHF.

The J gene is TRBJ2-1, the V gene TRBV7-9, with D possibly TRBD2 on 5 matching bases. This CDR3 is built from 13 residues. Trimming took 1 base from V and 9 from J, leaving 10 bases between them. Per the germline V gene, CDR1 is SEHNR and CDR2 is FQNEAQ (reference sequence). The CDR3 nucleotides are TGTGCCAGCAGCTTAGTCGCTAGCTCTGAGCAGTTCTTC. As protein: CASSLVASSEQFF. Full variable domain (outside the CDR3, taken from reference TRBV7-9 and TRBJ2-1): DTGVSQNPRHKITKRGQNVTFRCDPISEHNRLYWYRQTLGQGPEFLTYFQNEAQLEKSRLLSDRFSAERPKGSFSTLEIQRTEQGDSAMYLCASSLVASSEQFFGPGTRLTVL.

This clone occurred once. The chain links TRBV18 to TRBJ2-5; TRBD1 agrees at 7 bases. The CDR3 has 16 residues. V dropped 4 bases and J dropped 2; count of bases not matched to a gene: 10. Germline V gene data show CDR1 as KGHSH and CDR2 as LQKENI. The CDR3 DNA is TGTGCCAGCTCACGAGCGATAGACAGGGCTCAAGAGACCCAGTACTTC. Translating it yields CASSRAIDRAQETQYF.

The CDR3 here is CASTLQWDRGPDSGNTIYF. Written as DNA, the CDR3 is TGTGCCAGCACCCTACAGTGGGACAGGGGGCCCGACTCTGGAAACACCATATATTTT. The chain employs TRBV11-2 and TRBJ1-3; 12 bases match TRBD1. The CDR3 contains 19 residues. J was trimmed by 0 bases and V by 7 bases; bases with no gene match: 13. Germline lookup yields CDR1 SGHAT and CDR2 FQNNGV.

Here the CDR3 DNA reads TGTGCCAGCAGCTTAGGACAGCTCGGGGGTACTGAGACCCAGTACTTC. It encodes CASSLGQLGGTETQYF. The J gene is TRBJ2-5, the V gene TRBV7-9; TRBD2 is a possible D gene (6 bases). The CDR3 is 16 residues long. V was trimmed by 1 base and J by 5 bases, leaving 17 bases between them. Germline CDR1 SEHNR, CDR2 FQNEAQ (reference sequence).

The rearrangement uses TRBV5-4 and TRBJ2-3, with 12 positions matching TRBD2. V dropped 3 bases and J dropped 1; count of bases not matched to a gene: 0. Germline assignment: CDR1 SGHNT and CDR2 YYREEE (reference sequence). This CDR3 contains 15 residues. CDR3 protein: CASSSSGGGTDTQYF. The CDR3 DNA sequence: TGTGCCAGCAGCTCTAGCGGGGGGGGCACAGATACGCAGTATTTT. Looking up the rest from reference TRBV5-4 and TRBJ2-3 gives the full variable domain: ETGVTQSPTHLIKTRGQQVTLRCSSQSGHNTVSWYQQALGQGPQFIFQYYREEENGRGNFPPRFSGLQFPNYSSELNVNALELDDSALYLCASSSSGGGTDTQYFGPGTRLTVL.

This clone was recorded once. V usage is TRBV2 and J usage is TRBJ2-1, with D perhaps TRBD2 (5 bases). Trimming removed 3 bases at V and 3 bases at J, with 9 bases between. The germline V gene encodes CDR1 SNHLY and CDR2 FYNNEI. The CDR3 length is 14 residues. The CDR3, as DNA: TGTGCCAGCAGTGATGGGGAGTTCTACAATGAGCAGTTCTTC. It is translated as CASSDGEFYNEQFF.

Here the CDR3 DNA reads TGTGCCAGCAGCCTAGGGGAGTATCAGCCCCAGCATTTT. This gives the protein CASSLGEYQPQHF. V gene TRBV7-9 combines with J gene TRBJ1-5, with D possibly TRBD1 on 5 matching bases. This CDR3 contains 13 residues. With 5 bases removed from V and 5 bases from J, the gap between germline ends came to 10 bases. CDR1 and CDR2 from the germline V gene are SEHNR and FQNEAQ (reference sequence).

This chain's CDR3 is CSVERRDSRETQYF. In nucleotides, the CDR3 is TGCAGCGTTGAACGGAGGGATAGCCGGGAGACCCAGTACTTC. The V and J genes are TRBV29-1 and TRBJ2-5; TRBD2 is a possible D gene (6 bases). The CDR3 is 14 amino acids. Trimming removed 2 bases from V and 5 bases from J, with 15 bases in between. CDR1 is SQVTM, CDR2 ANQGSEA, per germline.

The V and J genes are TRBV7-9 and TRBJ2-2, with D possibly TRBD1 on 5 matching bases. The CDR3 loop spans 18 amino acids. The germline V gene has CDR1 SEHNR and CDR2 FQNEAQ (reference sequence). The germline V and J ends were trimmed by 2 bases and 1 base, with 17 bases remaining between them. CDR3 coding DNA: TGTGCCAGCAGCTTATCGAATAAGGCTACAGGGAACACCGGGGAGCTGTTTTTT. It is translated as CASSLSNKATGNTGELFF.

V is TRBV5-1 and J is TRBJ1-2; TRBD1 is a possible D gene (6 bases). This CDR3 region has 13 residues. The V gene's germline CDR1 is SGHRS and CDR2 YFSETQ. The V and J ends lost 6 bases and 9 bases respectively, with 18 bases between them. The CDR3 protein is CASTLDTGPSYTF. The CDR3 bases are TGCGCCAGCACCCTAGACACAGGGCCGAGCTACACCTTC.

The gene calls are TRBV4-2 and TRBJ2-1, with D maybe TRBD1 (7 bases). V lost 4 bases and J 0 bases, leaving 16 bases between the germline ends. Germline CDR1 is LGHNA and CDR2 is YNFKEQ. The CDR3 loop spans 17 amino acids. For the CDR3, the DNA is TGTGCCAGCAGCCCCAGACAGCAGGGGGGCTCCTACAATGAGCAGTTCTTC. It encodes CASSPRQQGGSYNEQFF.

This clone was observed once. The CDR3 DNA reads TGTGCCAGCGGAACAGGGATCTCACCCCTCCACTTT. This encodes CASGTGISPLHF. The V and J genes are TRBV18 and TRBJ1-6; a weak D match, TRBD1 (6 bases). V was shortened by 8 bases and J by 10 bases, with 12 bases between the two germline ends. This CDR3 comprises 12 residues. Per the germline V gene, CDR1 is KGHSH and CDR2 is LQKENI.

This clone was observed a few times. The chain employs TRBV4-3 and TRBJ2-3; 9 nucleotides match TRBD2. This CDR3 contains 17 residues. Per germline, CDR1 LGHNA and CDR2 YSLEER. Unmatched junction bases numbered 9, after V lost 2 bases and J lost 3 bases. In nucleotides, the CDR3 is TGCGCCAGCAGCCAATATATTAGCGGGGGAGGGACAGATACGCAGTATTTT. Its protein product is CASSQYISGGGTDTQYF.

The rearrangement joins TRBV5-1 to TRBJ1-1, with TRBD1 identical over 8 bases. The CDR3 runs 16 residues. Trimming took 4 bases from V and 5 from J; bases not matched to a gene: 13. CDR1 and CDR2 from the germline V gene are SGHRS and YFSETQ. The CDR3 sequence is CASSPGQGGKGTEAFF. The CDR3 nucleotides read TGCGCCAGCAGCCCCGGACAGGGAGGAAAGGGGACTGAAGCTTTCTTT.

V gene TRBV28 combines with J gene TRBJ1-2, with 7 bases identical to TRBD1. The CDR3 covers 17 residues. Trimming removed 5 bases from V and 1 base from J; junction bases left unmatched: 13. Germline assignment: CDR1 MDHEN and CDR2 SYDVKM. CDR3 nucleotides: TGTGCCAGCAGTCCCGCCTCGATCACAGGGGATAACTATGGCTACACCTTC. This gives the protein CASSPASITGDNYGYTF.

V and J are TRBV5-4 and TRBJ1-2, with TRBD1 matching 10 bases. With V trimmed by 1 base and J by 8 bases, 11 bases remained unmatched. The V gene's germline CDR1 is SGHNT and CDR2 YYREEE (reference sequence). The CDR3 covers 16 residues. CDR3 region: CASSLPWTGGRWGYTF. The CDR3 DNA reads as TGTGCCAGCAGCTTGCCCTGGACAGGGGGGAGGTGGGGCTACACCTTC.

Concerning this clone itself: The identical CDR3 is also encoded by other nucleotide sequences in the sample. This chain joins TRBV28 and TRBJ1-6, with 7 bases matching TRBD1. Germline V gene data show CDR1 as MDHEN and CDR2 as SYDVKM. CDR3 length: 14 residues. Trimming took 5 bases from V and 5 from J; bases not matched to a gene: 3. The CDR3 DNA reads TGTGCCAGCAGTCTCACAGGGGATAATTCACCCCTCCACTTT. Its translation: CASSLTGDNSPLHF. The full variable domain, in which reference TRBV28 and TRBJ1-6 provide the parts outside the CDR3, is DVKVTQSSRYLVKRTGEKVFLECVQDMDHENMFWYRQDPGLGLRLIYFSYDVKMKEKGDIPEGYSVSREKKERFSLILESASTNQTSMYLCASSLTGDNSPLHFGNGTRLTVT.